Shown below are 21 T cell receptor beta chains from a single sample sequenced in a study of OX40 agonist ivuxolimab in advanced cancers. Some clones are missing from TCRdb's copy, which holds only in-frame ones; the method was immunoSEQ multiplex PCR. This table has about 54,000 clones, roughly 81% appearing once. The sequenced sample was CD4+ or CD8+ T cells sorted from blood, obtained in a trial of the OX40 agonist ivuxolimab. These receptors originate from an adult with an advanced solid tumor such as melanoma, head and neck, liver or kidney cancer.

The gene calls are TRBV28 and TRBJ2-2; a possible D gene is TRBD2 (7 bases). Germline V gene data show CDR1 as MDHEN and CDR2 as SYDVKM. The V end was cut by 5 bases, the J end by 5 bases, with 18 bases between. CDR3 length: 16 amino acids. The CDR3 nucleotides are TGTGCCAGCAGTCTAGGGGGGGCCCGCCCAACCGGGGAGCTGTTTTTT. This encodes CASSLGGARPTGELFF.

The V and J genes are TRBV18 and TRBJ1-2, with a possible D match to TRBD1 (6 bases). Trimming stripped 0 bases from V and 4 bases from J, with 6 bases between. CDR3 length equals 13 residues. Germline V gene sequence: CDR1 KGHSH, CDR2 LQKENI. CDR3 sequence: CASSPPGGYGYTF. CDR3 nucleotide sequence: TGTGCCAGCTCACCACCAGGGGGCTATGGCTACACCTTC.

This chain connects TRBV7-9 to TRBJ2-5; no clear D. Germline V lookup: CDR1 SEHNR, CDR2 FQNEAQ (reference sequence). The CDR3 contains 14 residues. Trimming pared 0 bases from V and 5 bases from J, leaving 10 bases between. CDR3 in amino acids: CASSLASGEETQYF. CDR3 DNA sequence: TGTGCCAGCAGCTTAGCTTCAGGAGAGGAGACCCAGTACTTC.

The rearrangement joins TRBV6-5 to TRBJ2-1; no reliable D call. This CDR3 comprises 12 residues. Between the trimmed V and J ends, which lost 11 bases and 10 bases, there was a span of 18 bases. CDR1 is MNHEY and CDR2 is SVGAGI in the germline V gene. The CDR3 region has the DNA TGTGCCGTCCAAACGCCGCGGTCAGAGCAGTTCTTC. Its translation: CAVQTPRSEQFF.

The chain joins TRBV29-1 to TRBJ2-5, with D unresolved. Germline CDR1 is SQVTM and CDR2 is ANQGSEA. The CDR3 has 11 amino acids. With 4 bases removed from V and 9 bases from J, the gap between germline ends came to 12 bases. CDR3 protein: CSVGQSPAQYF. CDR3 coding DNA: TGCAGCGTTGGCCAATCACCGGCCCAGTACTTC.

The CDR3 region has the DNA TGTGCCAGCAGCTTGGGGGGGACAGTTTGGAACACTGAAGCTTTCTTT. Amino acid sequence: CASSLGGTVWNTEAFF. This chain links TRBV5-4 with TRBJ1-1; 7 bases line up with TRBD1. Trimming removed 0 bases from V and 1 base from J; junction bases left unmatched: 6. CDR3 size: 16 residues. CDR1 and CDR2 from the germline V gene are SGHNT and YYREEE (reference sequence).

This chain links TRBV5-1 with TRBJ1-1; 8 bases map to TRBD1. V lost 3 bases, J lost 7 bases, and 14 bases stayed unmatched. CDR3 size: 16 residues. CDR1 is SGHRS and CDR2 is YFSETQ in the germline V gene. In DNA form, the CDR3 reads TGCGCCAGCAGCTGGTTATTGGGGCAGGGGGCCGGTGAAGCTTTCTTT. It translates to CASSWLLGQGAGEAFF.

This sequence joins TRBV7-9 and TRBJ1-4; a possible D gene is TRBD1 (6 bases). The CDR3 runs 14 residues. V was clipped by 2 bases and J by 7 bases, with 11 bases between them. From germline, CDR1 is SEHNR and CDR2 FQNEAQ (reference sequence). CDR3 DNA sequence: TGTGCCAGCAGCTTACAGGGGACGGGTGAAAAACTGTTTTTT. Its translation: CASSLQGTGEKLFF.

In its sample, this clone was seen once. The chain combines TRBV28 with TRBJ1-5; D is unresolved. The CDR3 totals 13 residues. CDR1 is MDHEN, CDR2 SYDVKM, per germline. V gave up 8 bases and J gave up 7 bases, with 15 bases separating them. In DNA form, the CDR3 reads TGTGCCAGCTATCCCCGTCCGGGACAGCCCCAGCATTTT. Protein: CASYPRPGQPQHF.

The rearrangement joins TRBV25-1 to TRBJ2-1, with a tentative D call TRBD2 (6 bases). CDR1 and CDR2 (germline): MGHDK, SYGVNS. The CDR3 spans 17 residues. Deletions cut 2 bases from V and 1 base from J, with 15 bases between. The CDR3 region has the DNA TGTGCCAGCAGTGAAGGAGGGTGGGGAGCGTCCTACAATGAGCAGTTCTTC. It yields the protein CASSEGGWGASYNEQFF.

The CDR3 sequence is CASSFGTGDYGYTF. DNA for the CDR3: TGCGCCAGCAGCTTTGGGACAGGTGACTATGGCTACACCTTC. The chain uses TRBV5-1 and TRBJ1-2; TRBD1 matches at 8 bases. The germline V gene encodes CDR1 SGHRS and CDR2 YFSETQ. V was clipped by 2 bases and J by 3 bases; unmatched bases: 3. The CDR3 consists of 14 residues. Complete variable domain (other parts from reference TRBV5-1 and TRBJ1-2): KAGVTQTPRYLIKTRGQQVTLSCSPISGHRSVSWYQQTPGQGLQFLFEYFSETQRNKGNFPGRFSGRQFSNSRSEMNVSTLELGDSALYLCASSFGTGDYGYTFGSGTRLTVV.

The chain couples TRBV30 to TRBJ1-5, with D perhaps matching TRBD1 (5 bases). The length of the CDR3 is 13 residues. Trimming stripped 0 bases from V and 7 bases from J, with 10 bases between. Germline CDR1 GTSNPN, CDR2 SVGIG (reference sequence). The CDR3 loop reads CAWSVQTGQPQHF. The CDR3 DNA is TGTGCCTGGAGTGTTCAAACAGGCCAGCCCCAGCATTTT.

The chain uses TRBV11-2 and TRBJ1-2, with TRBD1 as a possible D gene (6 bases). Trimming stripped 0 bases from V and 4 bases from J, with 9 bases between. Per germline, CDR1 SGHAT and CDR2 FQNNGV. The CDR3 length is 14 residues. CDR3 nucleotide sequence: TGTGCCAGCAGCTTAGACGGAGGGGGCTATGGCTACACCTTC. Its translation: CASSLDGGGYGYTF.

This chain joins TRBV5-1 and TRBJ1-1; D remains ambiguous. The V and J ends lost 0 bases and 7 bases respectively, with 4 bases between them. CDR1 is SGHRS, CDR2 YFSETQ, per germline. The CDR3 runs to 11 residues. In nucleotides, the CDR3 is TGCGCCAGCAGCTTGGTGGGTGAAGCTTTCTTT. Protein sequence: CASSLVGEAFF.

The chain employs TRBV9 and TRBJ2-5, with 10 positions matching TRBD1. Germline CDR1 SGDLS, CDR2 YYNGEE. The CDR3 length is 15 residues. The J segment lost 4 bases and the V segment lost 3 bases, leaving 6 bases of the junction unmatched. The CDR3 sequence: CASSASWTGGETQYF. Written as DNA, the CDR3 is TGTGCCAGCAGCGCGTCTTGGACAGGGGGAGAGACCCAGTACTTC.

This clone was counted a few times. The chain uses TRBV9 and TRBJ1-5; D unresolved. Deletions cut 7 bases from V and 0 bases from J, with 11 bases between. The CDR3 totals 14 residues. Germline loops: CDR1 SGDLS, CDR2 YYNGEE. The CDR3 reads CASPGGYSNQPQHF. As DNA, the CDR3 is TGTGCCAGCCCCGGTGGCTATAGCAATCAGCCCCAGCATTTT.

The genes are TRBV2 and TRBJ2-7, with 9 bases identical to TRBD1. The CDR3 loop spans 13 amino acids. J gave up 4 bases and V 7 bases, and 5 bases lay outside the gene matches. CDR1 SNHLY and CDR2 FYNNEI come from the germline V gene. CDR3 region: CASTFDRGYEQYF. CDR3 DNA: TGTGCCAGCACCTTCGACAGGGGGTACGAGCAGTACTTC.

The chain joins TRBV28 to TRBJ2-1; 11 bases are a match to TRBD2. Germline lookup yields CDR1 MDHEN and CDR2 SYDVKM. The CDR3 has 18 residues. Unmatched junction bases numbered 9, after V lost 5 bases and J lost 0 bases. The CDR3: CASSPRRTSGLSYNEQFF. CDR3 sequence (DNA): TGTGCCAGCAGTCCCAGGCGGACTAGCGGGCTCTCCTACAATGAGCAGTTCTTC.

The chain is built from TRBV7-2 and TRBJ2-5; D perhaps matches TRBD2 (5 bases). CDR3 size: 13 residues. Trimming cost V 1 base and J 7 bases, with 10 bases left between them. Per germline, CDR1 SGHTA and CDR2 FQGNSA. The CDR3 spells CASSLVNRGTQYF. CDR3 sequence (DNA): TGTGCCAGCAGCTTAGTTAACCGGGGGACCCAGTACTTC.

The chain combines TRBV7-9 with TRBJ2-7; D remains ambiguous. Between the trimmed V and J ends, which lost 2 bases and 2 bases, there was a span of 7 bases. Germline V gives CDR1 SEHNR, CDR2 FQNEAQ (reference sequence). The CDR3 totals 13 residues. The CDR3 spells CASSLTATYEQYF. The CDR3 bases are TGTGCCAGCAGCTTAACAGCAACCTACGAGCAGTACTTC.

The gene calls are TRBV29-1 and TRBJ2-5, with 7 bases fitting TRBD2. The germline V gene encodes CDR1 SQVTM and CDR2 ANQGSEA. The CDR3 length is 12 residues. V trimming: 5 bases; J trimming: 5 bases; junction bases outside the gene matches: 5. As DNA, the CDR3 is TGCAGCGTTCGGGGAGGGTACGAGACCCAGTACTTC. As protein: CSVRGGYETQYF.